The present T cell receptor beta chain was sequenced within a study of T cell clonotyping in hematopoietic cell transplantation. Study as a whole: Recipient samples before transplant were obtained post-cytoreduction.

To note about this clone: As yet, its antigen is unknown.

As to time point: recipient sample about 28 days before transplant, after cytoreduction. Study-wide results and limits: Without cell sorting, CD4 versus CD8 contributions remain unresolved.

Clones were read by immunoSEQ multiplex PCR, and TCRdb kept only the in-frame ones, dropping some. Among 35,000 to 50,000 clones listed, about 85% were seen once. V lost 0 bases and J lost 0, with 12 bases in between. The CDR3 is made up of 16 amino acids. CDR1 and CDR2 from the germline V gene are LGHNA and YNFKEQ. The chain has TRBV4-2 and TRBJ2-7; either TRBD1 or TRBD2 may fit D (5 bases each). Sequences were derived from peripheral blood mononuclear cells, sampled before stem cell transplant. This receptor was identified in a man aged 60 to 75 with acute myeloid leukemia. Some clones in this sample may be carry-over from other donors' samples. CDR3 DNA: TGTGCCAGCAGCCAAGATGGGGGAGCCAACTCCTACGAGCAGTACTTC. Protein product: CASSQDGGANSYEQYF.